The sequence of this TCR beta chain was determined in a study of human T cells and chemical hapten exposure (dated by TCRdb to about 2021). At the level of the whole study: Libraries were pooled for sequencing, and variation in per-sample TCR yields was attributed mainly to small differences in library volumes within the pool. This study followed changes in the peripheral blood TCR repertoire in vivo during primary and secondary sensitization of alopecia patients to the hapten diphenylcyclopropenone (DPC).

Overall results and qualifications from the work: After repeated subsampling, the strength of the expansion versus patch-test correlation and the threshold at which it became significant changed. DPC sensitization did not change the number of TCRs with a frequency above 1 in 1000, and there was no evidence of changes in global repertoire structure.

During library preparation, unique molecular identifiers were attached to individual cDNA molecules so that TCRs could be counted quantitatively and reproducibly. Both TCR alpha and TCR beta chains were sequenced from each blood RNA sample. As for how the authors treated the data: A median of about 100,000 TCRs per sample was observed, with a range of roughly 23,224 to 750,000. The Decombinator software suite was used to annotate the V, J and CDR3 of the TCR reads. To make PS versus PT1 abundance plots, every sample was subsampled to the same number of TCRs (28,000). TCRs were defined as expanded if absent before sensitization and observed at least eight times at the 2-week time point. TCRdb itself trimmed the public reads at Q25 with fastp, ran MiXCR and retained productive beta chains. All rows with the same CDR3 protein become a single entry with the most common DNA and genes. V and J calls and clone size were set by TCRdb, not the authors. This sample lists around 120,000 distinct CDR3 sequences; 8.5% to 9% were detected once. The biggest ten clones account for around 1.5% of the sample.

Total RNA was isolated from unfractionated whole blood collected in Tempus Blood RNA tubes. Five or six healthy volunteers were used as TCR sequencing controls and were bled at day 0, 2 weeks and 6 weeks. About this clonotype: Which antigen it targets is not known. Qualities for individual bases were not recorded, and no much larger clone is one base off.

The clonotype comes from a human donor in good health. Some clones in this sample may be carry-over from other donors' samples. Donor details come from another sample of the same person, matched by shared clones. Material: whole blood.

The CDR3 protein: CASSLPFRQGRGNEQFF. The sequenced DNA is TGTGCCAGCAGTTTACCCTTTAGACAGGGACGGGGAAATGAGCAGTTCTTC. The chain uses TRBV12-3 or TRBV12-4 and TRBJ2-1; TRBD1 agrees with 7 junctional bases. The CDR3 starts with the cysteine, ends with the phenylalanine, and has 17 residues. Only the CDR3 portion is preserved as DNA: 51 bases, with reading frame beginning at the first base. Trimming accounts for 2 bases at V and 7 bases at J, while the number of junction bases matched to no gene is 14.